This section outlines one T cell receptor (beta chain) sequence together with its context. Which antigen it targets is not known. The sample holds no much larger clone one base away, and base qualities are not on file. The sample is drawn from a study of blood T cell repertoires in COVID-19 (dated by TCRdb to 2018 to 2020). In the study overall: The collaborator samples originated in the United States, Italy and Spain and spanned the acute and convalescent phases of COVID-19. Sample metadata almost always included a de-identified subject ID, COVID-19 status, age in years and sex. The repertoires were released in a freely available public database meant as a resource for research on the immune response to SARS-CoV-2. The samples were drawn from the first 160 participants of the ongoing ImmuneRACE study and from 1,200 or so subjects provided by 6 global collaborators. HLA class I and class II types, where available, came from metadata supplied by the sample provider rather than from assay-based typing. Deeply sampled blood TCRbeta repertoires from subjects exposed to, actively infected with, or recovered from COVID-19 were included in the dataset. The prospective study material was composed of cDNA or gDNA derived from T cells, B-cell-depleted T cells, or PBMCs. Results the study describes overall, beyond this receptor: The amount of clinical and demographic metadata varied by source and participant and was provided uncurated.

TCRbeta CDR3 regions were amplified from genomic DNA by means of the immunoSEQ Assay, a bias-controlled multiplex PCR. The study's processing was this. Nucleated cell counts per sample were estimated from amplification of reference gene primers within the assay. Sequence reads were collapsed and filtered to measure the absolute abundance of every unique TCRbeta CDR3 rearrangement. For each sample, productive Simpson clonality was calculated as the square root of Simpson's diversity index over productive rearrangements. As stored in TCRdb, this immuneACCESS dataset retains in-frame rearrangements with V and J assigned. A fraction of the clones does not appear; measured against another copy, unresolved V genes explain less than half of the discrepancy, and the remainder lacks a known reason. D and trimming come from the DNA, and the V and J calls and clone size come from that table. The table for this sample lists roughly 220,000 clones; around 82% of them were counted only once. 3% to 3.5% of the sample is held by the ten biggest clonotypes.

V is cut by 5 bases and J by 0 bases, and the space between the germline ends is 7 bases. For CDR1 and CDR2, the germline V gene lists WSHSY and SAAADI. The CDR3 spans 14 residues, from the cysteine through the phenylalanine. Of all the DNA, just the CDR3 is kept, 42 bases in frame from base 1. A second Seattle source provided samples from volunteer blood donors who had recovered from COVID-19. The collaborating institutions used their own protocols to collect whole blood in K2EDTA tubes. Collaborator samples were shipped for TCRbeta analysis as frozen whole blood, isolated PBMCs, or DNA extracted from either sample type.

The sample taken for sequencing was peripheral blood. The chain couples TRBV10-2 to TRBJ1-4; no D gene call is confident. This clonotype originated in a woman between 25 and 40 years old who had recovered from COVID-19. The CDR3 has the sequence CASSPSSTNEKLFF. At the DNA level, the sequence is TGCGCCAGCAGTCCGAGTTCAACTAATGAAAAACTGTTTTTT.